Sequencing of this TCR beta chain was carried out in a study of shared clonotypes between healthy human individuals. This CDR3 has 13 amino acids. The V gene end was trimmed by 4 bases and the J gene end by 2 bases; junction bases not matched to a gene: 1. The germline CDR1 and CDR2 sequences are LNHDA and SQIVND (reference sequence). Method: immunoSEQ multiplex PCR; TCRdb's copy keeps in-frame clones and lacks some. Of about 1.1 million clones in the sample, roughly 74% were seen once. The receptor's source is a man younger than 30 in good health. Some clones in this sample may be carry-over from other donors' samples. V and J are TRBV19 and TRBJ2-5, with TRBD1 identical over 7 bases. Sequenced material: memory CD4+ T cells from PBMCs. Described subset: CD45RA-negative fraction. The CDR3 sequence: CASSRDRQETQYF. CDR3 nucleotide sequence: TGTGCCAGTAGTAGGGACAGACAAGAGACCCAGTACTTC.